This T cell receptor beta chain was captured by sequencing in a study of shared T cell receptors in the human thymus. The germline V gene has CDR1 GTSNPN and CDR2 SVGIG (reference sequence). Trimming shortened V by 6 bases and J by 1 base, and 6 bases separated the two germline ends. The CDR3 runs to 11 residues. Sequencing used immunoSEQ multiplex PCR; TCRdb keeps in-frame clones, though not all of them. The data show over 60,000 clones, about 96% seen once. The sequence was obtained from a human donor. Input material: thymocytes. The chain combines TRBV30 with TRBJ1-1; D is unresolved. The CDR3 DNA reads TGTGCCTGCAAGACGAACACTGAAGCTTTCTTT. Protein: CACKTNTEAFF.